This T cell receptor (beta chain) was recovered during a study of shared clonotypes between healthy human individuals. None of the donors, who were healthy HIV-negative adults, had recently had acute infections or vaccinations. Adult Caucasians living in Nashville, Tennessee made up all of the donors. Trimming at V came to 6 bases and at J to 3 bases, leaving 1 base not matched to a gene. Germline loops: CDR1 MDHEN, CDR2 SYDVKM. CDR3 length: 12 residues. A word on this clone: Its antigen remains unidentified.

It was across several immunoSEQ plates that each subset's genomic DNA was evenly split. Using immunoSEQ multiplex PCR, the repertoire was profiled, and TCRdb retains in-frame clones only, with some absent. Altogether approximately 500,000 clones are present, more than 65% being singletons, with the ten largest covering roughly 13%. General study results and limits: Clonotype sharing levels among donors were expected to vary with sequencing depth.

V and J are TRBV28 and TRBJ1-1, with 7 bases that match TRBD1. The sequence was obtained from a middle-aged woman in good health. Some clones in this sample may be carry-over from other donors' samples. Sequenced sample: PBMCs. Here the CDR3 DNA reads TGTGCCAGCAGGGGACAGCACACTGAAGCTTTCTTT. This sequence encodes CASRGQHTEAFF.